The 2 T cell receptor beta chains given below trace back to one sample, sequenced in a study of blood T cells in healthy people across ages. Then a second PCR, running roughly 7 to 11 cycles, was carried out with a sample-barcoded 5' primer and a J-beta primer mix. TCRdb passed the 5' RACE reads through MiXCR, listing each CDR3 protein once. The table has about 1.5 million distinct CDR3 sequences, about 45% seen once. Input material: blood. These receptors came from a woman younger than 35 in good health.

The gene calls are TRBV27 and TRBJ2-7, with 14 positions matching TRBD2. The CDR3 loop spans 15 amino acids. Germline V CDR1 and CDR2: MNHEY, SMNVEV (reference sequence). V lost 8 bases and J lost 7; bases outside the gene matches: 10. CDR3 coding DNA: TGTGCCAGCCAGACTAGCGGGAGGGTACTTAGTGAGCAGTACTTC. This sequence encodes CASQTSGRVLSEQYF.

This chain connects TRBV7-3 to TRBJ2-1; TRBD1 might be the D (6 bases). CDR3 size: 15 residues. Between the trimmed V and J ends, which lost 7 bases and 9 bases, there was a span of 22 bases. CDR1 SGHTA and CDR2 FQGTGA come from the germline V gene. CDR3: CASTDQTGHRGEQFF. CDR3 in DNA: TGTGCCAGCACCGACCAGACAGGACACCGGGGTGAGCAGTTCTTC.